Presented here are 27 T cell receptor beta chains from one specimen sequenced in a study of blood T cell repertoires in COVID-19. The method was immunoSEQ multiplex PCR; TCRdb's version includes in-frame clones alone and lacks a portion of them. The table has roughly 160,000 clones, around nine tenths seen once; the top ten hold 2% to 3%. The specimen was peripheral blood. Source of these receptors: a woman of 80 years or more with COVID-19, enrolled during active disease.

The J gene is TRBJ1-2, the V gene TRBV6-1, with 8 bases that match TRBD1. The CDR3 contains 13 residues. The V segment lost 3 bases and the J segment 8 bases; nucleotides outside the gene matches: 5. Germline V gene lookup returns CDR1 MNHNS and CDR2 SASEGT. CDR3 in DNA: TGTGCCAGCAGTGAGCAGGGGGCAGAAGGCTACACCTTC. Translating gives CASSEQGAEGYTF.

The chain carries TRBV6-2 or TRBV6-3 and TRBJ1-5; no clear D. V dropped 2 bases and J dropped 7 bases, with 18 bases sitting between them. CDR3 length: 16 amino acids. CDR1 is MNHEY, CDR2 SVGEGT, per germline. The CDR3: CASSYISSVFGQPQHF. The CDR3 nucleotides read TGTGCCAGCAGTTACATTAGCTCGGTGTTCGGACAGCCCCAGCATTTT.

The chain carries TRBV9 and TRBJ2-2; the match to TRBD2 covers 7 bases. This CDR3 region has 16 residues. J was trimmed by 2 bases and V by 3 bases; bases with no gene match: 7. In germline, CDR1 is SGDLS, CDR2 YYNGEE. The CDR3 sequence is CASSALGTTNTGELFF. The CDR3 DNA reads TGTGCCAGCAGCGCGCTTGGGACTACTAACACCGGGGAGCTGTTTTTT.

The chain is built from TRBV20-1 and TRBJ1-4; weak D call: TRBD1 (5 bases). The CDR3 consists of 14 residues. The germline V and J ends were trimmed by 3 bases and 10 bases, with 18 bases remaining between them. The V gene's germline CDR1 is DFQATT and CDR2 SNEGSKA (reference sequence). The CDR3 region has the DNA TGCAGTGCTAGTGGGGGTTTGCGGGGCGGAAAACTGTTTTTT. This translates into CSASGGLRGGKLFF.

The V call is TRBV7-3, the J call TRBJ1-1; no reliable D call. The ends were cut back, 4 bases at V and 2 bases at J, with 14 bases in the middle. The germline V gene encodes CDR1 SGHTA and CDR2 FQGTGA. This CDR3 comprises 15 residues. CDR3 in amino acids: CASSSTASPNTEAFF. CDR3 bases: TGTGCCAGCAGCTCTACCGCGAGTCCAAACACTGAAGCTTTCTTT. The variable domain in full, with the rest retrieved from reference TRBV7-3 and TRBJ1-1, is GAGVSQTPSNKVTEKGKYVELRCDPISGHTALYWYRQSLGQGPEFLIYFQGTGAADDSGLPNDRFFAVRPEGSVSTLKIQRTERGDSAVYLCASSSTASPNTEAFFGQGTRLTVV.

The V call is TRBV3-1 (or the pseudogene TRBV3-2), the J call TRBJ2-5; D unclear. This CDR3 comprises 15 residues. The germline CDR1 and CDR2 sequences are LGHDT and YNNKEL (reference sequence). Trimming left V 4 bases short and J 0 bases short, with 12 bases between. The CDR3 DNA sequence: TGTGCCAGCAGCCTCCGGGTCGGGTACCAAGAGACCCAGTACTTC. Protein product: CASSLRVGYQETQYF.

V usage is TRBV6-5 and J usage is TRBJ2-7, with D maybe TRBD1 (6 bases). This CDR3 has 13 amino acids. Per the germline V gene, CDR1 is MNHEY and CDR2 is SVGAGI. Trimming shortened V by 0 bases and J by 7 bases, and 10 bases separated the two germline ends. The CDR3 here is CASSYSIGGEQYF. CDR3 DNA: TGTGCCAGCAGTTACTCGATAGGGGGTGAGCAGTACTTC.

The genes are TRBV18 and TRBJ2-2; D might be TRBD1 (5 bases). This CDR3 has 13 amino acids. V was cut by 5 bases and J by 4 bases, with 8 bases left in between. The V gene's germline CDR1 is KGHSH and CDR2 LQKENI. The CDR3 DNA is TGTGCCAGCTCAGCAGACAGCACCGGGGAGCTGTTTTTT. Its translation is CASSADSTGELFF.

The CDR3 spells CASSMFSSGSSGANVLTF. The CDR3 DNA sequence: TGTGCCAGTAGTATGTTTTCTAGCGGCTCCTCTGGGGCCAACGTCCTGACTTTC. V gene TRBV19 combines with J gene TRBJ2-6; 7 positions agree with TRBD2. In germline, CDR1 is LNHDA, CDR2 SQIVND (reference sequence). The CDR3 runs 18 residues. J gave up 0 bases and V 3 bases, and 8 bases lay outside the gene matches.

The rearrangement joins TRBV7-2 to TRBJ1-1; D unclear. This CDR3 region has 16 residues. V gave up 1 base and J gave up 5 bases, with 17 bases separating them. Germline CDR1 and CDR2: SGHTA and FQGNSA. The CDR3 bases are TGTGCCAGCAGCTTAGAAGACGAGGGTCTAGGAACTGAAGCTTTCTTT. Translation gives CASSLEDEGLGTEAFF.

The chain recombines TRBV11-3 with TRBJ2-1; no definite D call. Looked up from germline, CDR1 is SGHNT and CDR2 is YENEEA. Trimming left V 5 bases short and J 3 bases short, with 8 bases between. The CDR3 has 13 amino acids. The CDR3 sequence is CASSKSNYNEQFF. The CDR3, as DNA: TGTGCCAGCAGCAAATCCAACTACAATGAGCAGTTCTTC.

The chain recombines TRBV5-6 with TRBJ1-4, with a weak D call TRBD1 (6 bases). V was pared by 0 bases and J by 3 bases, with 9 bases between. This CDR3 comprises 15 residues. Looked up from germline, CDR1 is SGHDT and CDR2 is YYEEEE. DNA of the CDR3: TGTGCCAGCAGCTTGGGTACAGGGCCTAATGAAAAACTGTTTTTT. Protein product: CASSLGTGPNEKLFF. The variable domain in full, with the rest retrieved from reference TRBV5-6 and TRBJ1-4, is DAGVTQSPTHLIKTRGQQVTLRCSPKSGHDTVSWYQQALGQGPQFIFQYYEEEERQRGNFPDRFSGHQFPNYSSELNVNALLLGDSALYLCASSLGTGPNEKLFFGSGTQLSVL.

V gene TRBV4-2 combines with J gene TRBJ1-1; the D gene is possibly TRBD1 (6 bases). The germline CDR1 and CDR2 sequences are LGHNA and YNFKEQ. Trimming left V 1 base short and J 5 bases short, with 14 bases between. CDR3 length equals 15 residues. This CDR3 is CASSQGAVRGTEAFF. CDR3 DNA sequence: TGTGCCAGCAGCCAAGGAGCGGTGAGGGGGACTGAAGCTTTCTTT.

The J gene is TRBJ1-1, the V gene TRBV5-1; tentatively, D is TRBD1 (6 bases). Germline CDR1 and CDR2: SGHRS and YFSETQ. The length of the CDR3 is 14 residues. V lost 3 bases, J lost 1 base, and 10 bases lay in between. CDR3 in DNA: TGCGCCAGCAGCTCGGGACATGGGAACACTGAAGCTTTCTTT. This codes for CASSSGHGNTEAFF.

The CDR3 DNA is TGTGCCAGCAGCTTAGTTCGGGTGACCACGGGAAACACCATATATTTT. Encoded protein: CASSLVRVTTGNTIYF. This chain connects TRBV7-2 to TRBJ1-3; D gene uncertain. The CDR3 has 16 amino acids. V was cut by 1 base and J by 4 bases, with 14 bases left in between. CDR1 and CDR2 (germline): SGHTA, FQGNSA. The variable domain in full, with the rest retrieved from reference TRBV7-2 and TRBJ1-3, is GAGVSQSPSNKVTEKGKDVELRCDPISGHTALYWYRQSLGQGLEFLIYFQGNSAPDKSGLPSDRFSAERTGGSVSTLTIQRTQQEDSAVYLCASSLVRVTTGNTIYFGEGSWLTVV.

This chain uses TRBV27 with TRBJ1-6; 9 nucleotides match TRBD1. Losses at the gene ends were 4 bases for V and 9 bases for J; bases not matched to a gene: 7. CDR3 length equals 15 residues. Germline V lookup: CDR1 MNHEY, CDR2 SMNVEV (reference sequence). The CDR3 region has the DNA TGTGCCAGCAGTTACGGGACAGGGAGTATTTCACCCCTCCACTTT. The encoded protein is CASSYGTGSISPLHF.

The J gene is TRBJ1-1, the V gene TRBV4-1, with 8 nucleotides matching TRBD1. V shed 3 bases and J 5 bases; nucleotides not matched to a gene: 8. Looked up from germline, CDR1 is MGHRA and CDR2 is YSYEKL. The length of the CDR3 is 15 residues. DNA for the CDR3: TGCGCCAGCAGCCACGCCGACAGGGGTGCGACTGAAGCTTTCTTT. This encodes CASSHADRGATEAFF.

The J gene is TRBJ2-7, the V gene TRBV7-2; 15 bases are shared with TRBD2. Trimming at V came to 5 bases and at J to 7 bases, leaving 6 bases not matched to a gene. Germline V gene lookup returns CDR1 SGHTA and CDR2 FQGNSA. This CDR3 comprises 15 residues. The CDR3 spells CASSPSGTSGREQYF. As DNA, the CDR3 is TGTGCCAGCAGCCCGAGCGGGACTAGCGGGAGGGAGCAGTACTTC.

Points on this clone: Other DNA sequences in the same sample also yield this CDR3. This chain links TRBV7-2 with TRBJ2-3; tentatively, D is TRBD1 (5 bases). The CDR3 has 15 residues. With 10 bases removed from V and 2 bases from J, the gap between germline ends came to 19 bases. From germline, CDR1 is SGHTA and CDR2 FQGNSA. The CDR3 protein is CATAREPSNTDTQYF. The CDR3 DNA follows: TGTGCCACTGCCAGGGAACCCTCAAACACAGATACGCAGTATTTT.

Turning to this clone: Distinct nucleotide sequences in the sample also encode this CDR3. V gene TRBV12-3 or TRBV12-4 combines with J gene TRBJ1-2; 7 bases fit TRBD1. Trimming removed 5 bases from V and 5 bases from J; junction bases left unmatched: 5. The CDR3 covers 13 residues. The chain's CDR3 is CASSQTGSYGYTF. Written as DNA, the CDR3 is TGTGCCAGCAGTCAGACAGGGAGTTATGGCTACACCTTC.

The rearrangement links TRBV28 to TRBJ2-3; 10 bases align to TRBD1. The junction had 3 bases not matched to a gene; V was cut back by 6 bases and J by 0 bases. Germline V CDR1 and CDR2: MDHEN, SYDVKM. The CDR3 extends over 15 amino acids. CDR3 nucleotide sequence: TGTGCCAGCAGCTCGGGACAGGGGAGCACAGATACGCAGTATTTT. It encodes CASSSGQGSTDTQYF.

This clone was detected only a few times. The chain has TRBV4-1 and TRBJ2-3; D is unclear. The CDR3 length is 16 residues. Trimming stripped 1 base from V and 5 bases from J, with 16 bases between. CDR1 MGHRA and CDR2 YSYEKL come from the germline V gene. The CDR3 DNA follows: TGCGCCAGCAGCCAAGTTTTTAGAGCGATCCAAGATACGCAGTATTTT. Its translation: CASSQVFRAIQDTQYF.

This clone has more than one count but fewer than ten. V is TRBV12-3 or TRBV12-4 and J is TRBJ1-4; 7 bases are a match to TRBD1. With 5 bases clipped from V and 7 bases from J, the junction kept 4 bases outside the gene matches. CDR3 length equals 13 residues. For the CDR3, the DNA is TGTGCCAGCAGTAGGGACAGCCGTGAAAAACTGTTTTTT. This sequence encodes CASSRDSREKLFF.

This chain uses TRBV7-9 with TRBJ1-1, with D perhaps TRBD1 (6 bases). The V end lost 0 bases, the J end lost 6 bases, and 17 bases lay between the germline ends. The germline CDR1 and CDR2 sequences are SEHNR and FQNEAQ (reference sequence). The CDR3 has 16 amino acids. CDR3 sequence reads: CASSLALRQGTAEAFF. The DNA for the CDR3 is TGTGCCAGCAGCTTAGCGCTCCGTCAGGGGACCGCTGAAGCTTTCTTT.

The gene calls are TRBV5-1 and TRBJ2-7; a possible D gene is TRBD1 (6 bases). The CDR3 covers 15 residues. Germline V CDR1 and CDR2: SGHRS, YFSETQ. V was shortened by 4 bases and J by 6 bases, with 20 bases between the two germline ends. The CDR3, as DNA: TGCGCCAGCAGCCTGAATACCGGGACATTCGGCGAGCAGTACTTC. Residues: CASSLNTGTFGEQYF.

As for this clone: This CDR3 is also generated by other DNA sequences in the sample. The rearrangement links TRBV24-1 to TRBJ1-5; 7 bases are shared with TRBD1. This CDR3 has 14 amino acids. J gave up 5 bases and V 5 bases, and 5 bases lay outside the gene matches. CDR1 and CDR2 (germline): KGHDR, SFDVKD. The DNA for the CDR3 is TGTGCCACCAGTGTAGACAGGGTGGATCAGCCCCAGCATTTT. Its translation is CATSVDRVDQPQHF.

The V and J genes are TRBV7-3 and TRBJ2-5; D perhaps matches TRBD2 (5 bases). The CDR3 extends over 13 amino acids. In germline, CDR1 is SGHTA, CDR2 FQGTGA. V was cut by 5 bases and J by 5 bases, with 12 bases left in between. CDR3 loop: CASSRGLGETQYF. DNA for the CDR3: TGTGCCAGCAGCCGAGGACTGGGGGAGACCCAGTACTTC.